This entry describes one T cell receptor beta chain. Its target is not known. This entry is derived from a study of shared clonotypes between healthy human individuals. Study-level results: Rarefaction showed that sequencing of sorted subsets was incomplete (despite large depth). Non-shared clonotypes had lower generation probabilities than clonotypes shared by all four sorted-subset donors.

The study ran the assay at deep level. Original handling: ImmunoSEQ yielded junction-only sequences lacking quality scores, so filtering differed. Libraries were prepared by immunoSEQ multiplex PCR; TCRdb keeps only in-frame clonotypes and omits some of them. V and J calls and clone size are copied from that table; D and trimming were computed from the DNA. This sample carries 2 million to 2.5 million clones, nearly 97% of them seen once, and the ten largest clones take 0.1% to 0.15%. The germline gives CDR1 SGDLS, CDR2 YYNGEE. With 2 bases removed from V and 0 bases from J, the gap between germline ends came to 12 bases. CDR3 length equals 16 residues.

The chain has TRBV9 and TRBJ1-3, with D perhaps matching TRBD1 (5 bases). The sequencing input was naive CD4+ T cells sorted from blood. Subset here: CD45RA+ positively selected. The receptor was derived from a man younger than 30 in good health. CDR3 DNA: TGTGCCAGCAGCGTCGCGGGGCTAAGCTCTGGAAACACCATATATTTT. Protein: CASSVAGLSSGNTIYF.